The 17 T cell receptor beta chains listed next were all sequenced from one sample in a study of cytomegalovirus exposure and HLA in healthy donors. Amplification used 60 Vbeta primers and 13 Jbeta primers. Libraries were prepared by immunoSEQ multiplex PCR; TCRdb keeps only in-frame clonotypes and omits some of them. The sample gives around 190,000 clones, around 82% of which show up once; less than 2% is in the top ten. The sample consisted of PBMCs. All receptors derive from a man in his forties in good health and CMV-seropositive.

The rearrangement uses TRBV7-9 and TRBJ1-2; D is uncertain. Trimming stripped 6 bases from V and 1 base from J, with 15 bases between. The germline gives CDR1 SEHNR, CDR2 FQNEAQ (reference sequence). The CDR3 is 15 amino acids. The CDR3 sequence is CASSASGLNNYGYTF. The CDR3 DNA sequence: TGTGCCAGCAGTGCTTCTGGGCTGAATAACTATGGCTACACCTTC.

V and J are TRBV7-2 and TRBJ2-3; 10 nucleotides align to TRBD2. J was trimmed by 6 bases and V by 1 base; bases with no gene match: 13. Germline CDR1 SGHTA, CDR2 FQGNSA. The CDR3 covers 18 residues. The CDR3 sequence: CASSLESGAGGPGDTQYF. Here the CDR3 DNA reads TGTGCCAGCAGCTTAGAATCAGGAGCGGGAGGGCCGGGGGATACGCAGTATTTT.

The rearrangement uses TRBV19 and TRBJ1-5; possibly TRBD1 for D (6 bases). The CDR3 has 14 amino acids. V gave up 5 bases and J gave up 3 bases, with 11 bases separating them. Looked up from germline, CDR1 is LNHDA and CDR2 is SQIVND (reference sequence). CDR3 DNA sequence: TGTGCCAGTAGTCCCGGACAGATCAATCAGCCCCAGCATTTT. Encoded protein: CASSPGQINQPQHF.

This chain connects TRBV4-2 to TRBJ1-5, with a weak D call TRBD1 (5 bases). Deletions cut 5 bases from V and 3 bases from J, with 17 bases between. CDR3 size: 16 residues. Per the germline V gene, CDR1 is LGHNA and CDR2 is YNFKEQ. CDR3: CASSSRAGGLNQPQHF. As DNA, the CDR3 is TGTGCCAGCAGCTCTCGAGCCGGGGGTCTCAATCAGCCCCAGCATTTT.

V and J are TRBV7-9 and TRBJ1-6; TRBD1 matches 8 bases. CDR3 size: 15 residues. V dropped 4 bases and J dropped 6; count of bases not matched to a gene: 5. CDR1 and CDR2 from the germline V gene are SEHNR and FQNEAQ (reference sequence). The CDR3 sequence is CASSSGDRSNSPLHF. The CDR3 nucleotides are TGTGCCAGCAGCTCGGGGGACAGGTCTAATTCACCCCTCCACTTT.

About this clone: Other DNA sequences in this sample translate to the same CDR3. The rearrangement links TRBV4-2 to TRBJ1-1, with 7 bases that match TRBD1. The V gene end was trimmed by 1 base and the J gene end by 3 bases; junction bases not matched to a gene: 2. Germline-derived CDR1 and CDR2 are LGHNA and YNFKEQ. This CDR3 is 14 amino acids long. The CDR3 bases are TGTGCCAGCAGCCAAGCAACAGGGGACACTGAAGCTTTCTTT. This gives the protein CASSQATGDTEAFF.

The chain couples TRBV6-6 to TRBJ1-1, with unresolved D. Trimming shortened V by 0 bases and J by 1 base, and 9 bases separated the two germline ends. The CDR3 covers 15 residues. The germline V gene has CDR1 MNHNY and CDR2 SVGAGI (reference sequence). CDR3 loop: CASSYSKSGNTEAFF. The CDR3 DNA sequence: TGTGCCAGCAGTTACTCGAAATCAGGGAACACTGAAGCTTTCTTT.

The gene calls are TRBV6-1 and TRBJ1-5; 11 nucleotides agree with TRBD1. Germline CDR1 reads MNHNS; CDR2 reads SASEGT. This CDR3 region has 15 residues. Trimming removed 7 bases from V and 7 bases from J; junction bases left unmatched: 9. The CDR3 region has the DNA TGTGCCAGCACCGCAGGACAGGGGGCCGGGCAGCCCCAGCATTTT. This sequence encodes CASTAGQGAGQPQHF.

The V and J genes are TRBV9 and TRBJ2-7; 8 bases map to TRBD1. CDR3 size: 16 residues. Germline-derived CDR1 and CDR2 are SGDLS and YYNGEE. Trimming cost V 3 bases and J 2 bases; bases outside gene matches: 10. CDR3 nucleotide sequence: TGTGCCAGCAGCGGACAGAAGGACAGGGCTCCCTACGAGCAGTACTTC. This codes for CASSGQKDRAPYEQYF.

This CDR3 is CASRPKGSYQPQHF. In DNA form, the CDR3 reads TGTGCCAGCAGACCTAAGGGGTCCTATCAGCCCCAGCATTTT. The chain links TRBV28 to TRBJ1-5, with a tentative D call TRBD1 (5 bases). Germline V gene data show CDR1 as MDHEN and CDR2 as SYDVKM. The CDR3 loop spans 14 amino acids. V was trimmed by 6 bases and J by 5 bases, leaving 14 bases between them. The entire variable domain, with the rest obtained from reference TRBV28 and TRBJ1-5, is as follows: DVKVTQSSRYLVKRTGEKVFLECVQDMDHENMFWYRQDPGLGLRLIYFSYDVKMKEKGDIPEGYSVSREKKERFSLILESASTNQTSMYLCASRPKGSYQPQHFGDGTRLSIL.

V gene TRBV7-2 combines with J gene TRBJ1-2, with D possibly matching TRBD1 (6 bases). This CDR3 is built from 13 residues. Trimming took 5 bases from V and 6 from J, leaving 13 bases between them. Germline CDR1 reads SGHTA; CDR2 reads FQGNSA. The CDR3 is CASSQQGLDGYTF. CDR3 DNA: TGTGCCAGCAGCCAGCAGGGGCTGGATGGCTACACCTTC.

The V gene is TRBV28, the J gene TRBJ2-7; a weak D match, TRBD1 (6 bases). The CDR3 runs to 15 residues. V lost 6 bases and J lost 6, with 21 bases in between. Germline values: CDR1 MDHEN, CDR2 SYDVKM. DNA for the CDR3: TGTGCCAGCAGGACAGCGGTAATGGGGGCCTCCGAGCAGTACTTC. Amino acid sequence: CASRTAVMGASEQYF.

This chain links TRBV9 with TRBJ2-1; 9 bases fit TRBD1. The CDR3 is 12 amino acids. With 4 bases clipped from V and 9 bases from J, the junction kept 2 bases outside the gene matches. Germline CDR1 reads SGDLS; CDR2 reads YYNGEE. The CDR3 reads CASSRDRVEQFF. The CDR3 DNA is TGTGCCAGCAGCCGGGACAGGGTTGAGCAGTTCTTC.

The V gene is TRBV30, the J gene TRBJ1-5, with D unresolved. The ends were cut back, 2 bases at V and 6 bases at J, with 8 bases in the middle. The CDR3 spans 12 residues. CDR1 is GTSNPN and CDR2 is SVGIG in the germline V gene (reference sequence). CDR3 amino acids: CAWSFAGQPQHF. Written as DNA, the CDR3 is TGTGCCTGGAGTTTTGCAGGTCAGCCCCAGCATTTT.

The chain combines TRBV4-3 with TRBJ2-3; D perhaps matches TRBD1 (6 bases). The CDR3 loop spans 14 amino acids. Germline-derived CDR1 and CDR2 are LGHNA and YSLEER. Trimming took 1 base from V and 4 from J, leaving 9 bases between them. The chain's CDR3 is CASSQGGRPDTQYF. The CDR3 nucleotides read TGCGCCAGCAGCCAAGGGGGGCGCCCAGATACGCAGTATTTT.

This chain joins TRBV5-4 and TRBJ2-3; D not certain. Germline V lookup: CDR1 SGHNT, CDR2 YYREEE (reference sequence). Trimming took off 1 base at V and 2 bases at J, with 11 bases between the two ends. This CDR3 region has 15 residues. The CDR3 sequence is CASSLPVASTDTQYF. The CDR3 DNA is TGTGCCAGCAGCTTGCCGGTCGCGTCCACAGATACGCAGTATTTT.

This clone has only one observation. This chain uses TRBV6-1 with TRBJ1-1; D not certain. Germline loops: CDR1 MNHNS, CDR2 SASEGT. V shed 5 bases and J shed 1 base, with 11 bases lying between them. The CDR3 is 14 residues long. The CDR3 nucleotides are TGTGCCAGCAGTTCAAGGAGCGCGAACACTGAAGCTTTCTTT. This codes for CASSSRSANTEAFF.